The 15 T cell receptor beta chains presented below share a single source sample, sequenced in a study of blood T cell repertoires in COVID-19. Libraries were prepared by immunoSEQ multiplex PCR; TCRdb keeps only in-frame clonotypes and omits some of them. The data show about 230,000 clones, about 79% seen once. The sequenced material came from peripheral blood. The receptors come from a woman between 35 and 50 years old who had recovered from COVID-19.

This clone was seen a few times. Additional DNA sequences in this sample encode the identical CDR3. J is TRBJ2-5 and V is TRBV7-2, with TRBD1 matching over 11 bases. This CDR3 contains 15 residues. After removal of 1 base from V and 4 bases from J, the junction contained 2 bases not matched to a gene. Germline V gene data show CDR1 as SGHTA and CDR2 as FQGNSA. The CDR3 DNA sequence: TGTGCCAGCAGCTTAGGGACAGGGGGCTCAGAGACCCAGTACTTC. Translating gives CASSLGTGGSETQYF.

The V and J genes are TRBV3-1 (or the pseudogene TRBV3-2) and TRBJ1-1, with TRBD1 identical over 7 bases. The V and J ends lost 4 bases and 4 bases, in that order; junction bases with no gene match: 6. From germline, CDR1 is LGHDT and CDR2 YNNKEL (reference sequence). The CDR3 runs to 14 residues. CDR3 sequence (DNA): TGTGCCAGCAGCCCACAGGGGACAAGCACTGAAGCTTTCTTT. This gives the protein CASSPQGTSTEAFF.

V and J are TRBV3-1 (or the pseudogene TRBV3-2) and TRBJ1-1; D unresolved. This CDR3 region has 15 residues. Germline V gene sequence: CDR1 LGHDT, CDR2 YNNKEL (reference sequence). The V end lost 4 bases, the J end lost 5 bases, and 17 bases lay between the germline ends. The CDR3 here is CASSPGKGLGTEAFF. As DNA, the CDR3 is TGTGCCAGCAGCCCGGGGAAGGGCTTGGGTACTGAAGCTTTCTTT.

The CDR3 reads CASSTEHENTEAFF. The CDR3, as DNA: TGTGCCAGCAGTACAGAGCACGAGAACACTGAAGCTTTCTTT. V usage is TRBV6-5 and J usage is TRBJ1-1; no clear D gene. Germline V gene lookup returns CDR1 MNHEY and CDR2 SVGAGI. The germline V and J ends were trimmed by 5 bases and 1 base, with 11 bases remaining between them. CDR3 length equals 14 residues.

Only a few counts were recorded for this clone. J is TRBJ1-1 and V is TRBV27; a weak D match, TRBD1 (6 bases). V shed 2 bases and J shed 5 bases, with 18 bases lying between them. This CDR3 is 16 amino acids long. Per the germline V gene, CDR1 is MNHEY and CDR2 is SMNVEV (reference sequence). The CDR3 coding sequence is TGTGCCAGCAGTTTAAGGGGGTCGGCAGGCAAAACTGAAGCTTTCTTT. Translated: CASSLRGSAGKTEAFF.

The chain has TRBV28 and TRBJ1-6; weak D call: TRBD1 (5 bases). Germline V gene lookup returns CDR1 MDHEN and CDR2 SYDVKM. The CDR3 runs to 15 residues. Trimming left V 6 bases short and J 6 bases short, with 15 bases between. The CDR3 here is CASSLLGGSNSPLHF. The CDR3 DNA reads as TGTGCCAGCAGCTTACTGGGGGGAAGTAATTCACCCCTCCACTTT.

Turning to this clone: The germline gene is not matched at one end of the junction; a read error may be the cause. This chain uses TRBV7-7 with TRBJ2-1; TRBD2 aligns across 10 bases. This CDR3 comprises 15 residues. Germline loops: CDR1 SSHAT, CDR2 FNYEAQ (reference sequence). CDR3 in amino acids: CASSLGSGGFNEQFF. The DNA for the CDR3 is TGTGCTAGCAGCTTAGGTAGCGGGGGGTTCAATGAGCAGTTCTTC.

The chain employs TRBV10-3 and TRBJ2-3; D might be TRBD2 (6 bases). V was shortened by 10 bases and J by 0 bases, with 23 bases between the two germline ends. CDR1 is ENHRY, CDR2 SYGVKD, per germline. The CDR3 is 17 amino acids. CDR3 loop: CATSPSIAASSTDTQYF. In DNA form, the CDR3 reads TGTGCCACCTCCCCGTCCATAGCGGCTTCTAGCACAGATACGCAGTATTTT.

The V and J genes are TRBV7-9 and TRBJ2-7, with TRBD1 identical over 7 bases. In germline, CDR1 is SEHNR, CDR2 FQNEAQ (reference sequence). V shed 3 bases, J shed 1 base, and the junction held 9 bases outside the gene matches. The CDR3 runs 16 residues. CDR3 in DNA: TGTGCCAGCAGCTTTGACCCCGGGACAGCTTCCTACGAGCAGTACTTC. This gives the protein CASSFDPGTASYEQYF.

The CDR3 DNA follows: TGCGCCAGCAGCTTGGAGGGACAGGGGAATCAGCCCCAGCATTTT. It is translated as CASSLEGQGNQPQHF. J is TRBJ1-5 and V is TRBV5-1; 10 positions agree with TRBD1. Germline V gene sequence: CDR1 SGHRS, CDR2 YFSETQ. The CDR3 length is 15 residues. V lost 0 bases to trimming and J lost 4 bases; unmatched junction nucleotides: 1. Looking up the rest from reference TRBV5-1 and TRBJ1-5 gives the full variable domain: KAGVTQTPRYLIKTRGQQVTLSCSPISGHRSVSWYQQTPGQGLQFLFEYFSETQRNKGNFPGRFSGRQFSNSRSEMNVSTLELGDSALYLCASSLEGQGNQPQHFGDGTRLSIL.

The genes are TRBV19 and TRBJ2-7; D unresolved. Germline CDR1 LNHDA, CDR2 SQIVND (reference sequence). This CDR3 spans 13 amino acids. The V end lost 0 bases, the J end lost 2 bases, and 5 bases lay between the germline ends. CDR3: CASSIDTTYEQYF. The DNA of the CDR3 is TGTGCCAGTAGTATAGACACTACCTACGAGCAGTACTTC.

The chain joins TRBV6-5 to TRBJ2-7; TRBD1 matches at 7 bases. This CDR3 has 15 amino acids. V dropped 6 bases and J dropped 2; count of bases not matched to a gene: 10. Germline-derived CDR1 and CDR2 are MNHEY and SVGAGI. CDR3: CASRRGTALAYEQYF. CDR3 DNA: TGTGCCAGCAGACGTGGGACAGCCCTTGCCTACGAGCAGTACTTC.

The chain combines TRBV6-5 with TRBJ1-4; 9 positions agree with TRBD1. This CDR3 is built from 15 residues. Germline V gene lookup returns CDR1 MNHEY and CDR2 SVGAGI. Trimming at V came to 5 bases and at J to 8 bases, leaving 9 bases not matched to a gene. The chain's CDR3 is CASSHDRGSGEKLFF. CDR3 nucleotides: TGTGCCAGCAGTCATGACAGGGGGTCAGGCGAAAAACTGTTTTTT.

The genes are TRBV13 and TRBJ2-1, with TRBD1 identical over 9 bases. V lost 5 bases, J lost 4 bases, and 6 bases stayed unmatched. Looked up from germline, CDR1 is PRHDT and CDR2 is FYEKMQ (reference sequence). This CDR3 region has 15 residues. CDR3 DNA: TGTGCCAGCAGCACCCCGGGACAGGGTTACAATGAGCAGTTCTTC. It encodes CASSTPGQGYNEQFF. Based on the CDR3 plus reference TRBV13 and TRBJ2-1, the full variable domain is AAGVIQSPRHLIKEKRETATLKCYPIPRHDTVYWYQQGPGQDPQFLISFYEKMQSDKGSIPDRFSAQQFSDYHSELNMSSLELGDSALYFCASSTPGQGYNEQFFGPGTRLTVL.

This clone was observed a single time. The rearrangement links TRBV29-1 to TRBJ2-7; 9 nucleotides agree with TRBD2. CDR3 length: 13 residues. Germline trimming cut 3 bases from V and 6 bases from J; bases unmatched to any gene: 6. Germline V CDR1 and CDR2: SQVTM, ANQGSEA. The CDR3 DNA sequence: TGCAGCGTTGAGGTCCTAGCGGGGCTCGAGCAGTACTTC. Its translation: CSVEVLAGLEQYF.